This T cell receptor beta chain was retrieved from a study of radiation and T cells in renal cell carcinoma. Germline lookup yields CDR1 SGHVS and CDR2 FQNEAQ. This CDR3 has 19 residues. V gave up 5 bases and J gave up 0 bases, with 20 bases separating them. TCRdb keeps only in-frame clones here, not all; method: immunoSEQ multiplex PCR. The sample records 70,000 to 95,000 clones, under 90% being singletons. Turning to this clone: Its target is not known.

Time point denoted: baseline pretreatment blood. As for treatment: 15 Gy SBRT to primary tumor, nephrectomy 4 weeks later. Study conclusions and caveats: Pretreatment tumor biopsies were lacking, so baseline clonotypes are unknown.

Here the sequenced sample was blood, taken from a patient whose treatment included radiotherapy and nephrectomy. The sequence was obtained from a man aged 55 to 70 with renal cell carcinoma. The chain has TRBV7-8 and TRBJ2-6, with D possibly TRBD1 on 6 matching bases. The CDR3 loop reads CASSPTGIGRGSGANVLTF. The CDR3 DNA sequence: TGTGCCAGCAGCCCAACAGGGATTGGCCGCGGCTCTGGGGCCAACGTCCTGACTTTC.